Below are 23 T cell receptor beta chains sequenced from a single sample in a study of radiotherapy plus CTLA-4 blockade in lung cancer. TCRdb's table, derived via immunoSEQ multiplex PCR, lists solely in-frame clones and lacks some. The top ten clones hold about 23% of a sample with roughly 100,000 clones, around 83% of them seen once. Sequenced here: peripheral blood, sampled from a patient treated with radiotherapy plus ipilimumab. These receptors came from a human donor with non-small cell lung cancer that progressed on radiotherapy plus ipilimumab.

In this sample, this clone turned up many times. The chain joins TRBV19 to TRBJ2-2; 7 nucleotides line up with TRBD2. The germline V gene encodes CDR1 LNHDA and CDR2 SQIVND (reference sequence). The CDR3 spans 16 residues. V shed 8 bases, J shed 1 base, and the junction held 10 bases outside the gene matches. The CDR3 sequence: CASGRLAVENTGELFF. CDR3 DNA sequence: TGTGCCAGTGGACGACTAGCCGTCGAGAACACCGGGGAGCTGTTTTTT.

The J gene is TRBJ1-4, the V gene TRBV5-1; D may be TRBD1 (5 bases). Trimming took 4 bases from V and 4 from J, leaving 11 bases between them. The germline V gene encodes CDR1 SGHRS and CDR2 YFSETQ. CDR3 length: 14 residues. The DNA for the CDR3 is TGCGCCAGCAGCAACCGGGACCTTAATGAAAAACTGTTTTTT. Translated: CASSNRDLNEKLFF.

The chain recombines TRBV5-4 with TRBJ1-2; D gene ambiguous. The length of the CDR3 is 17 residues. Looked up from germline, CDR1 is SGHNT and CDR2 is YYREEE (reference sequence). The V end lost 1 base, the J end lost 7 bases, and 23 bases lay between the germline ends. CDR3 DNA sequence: TGTGCCAGCAGCTTGACCTCAGGAATGGTTGTAGAGGGTGGCTACACCTTC. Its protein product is CASSLTSGMVVEGGYTF.

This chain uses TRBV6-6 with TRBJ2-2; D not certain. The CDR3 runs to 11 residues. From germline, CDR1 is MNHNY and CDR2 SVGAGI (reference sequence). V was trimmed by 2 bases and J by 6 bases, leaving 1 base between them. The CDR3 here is CASSYPGELFF. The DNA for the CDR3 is TGTGCCAGCAGTTACCCCGGGGAGCTGTTTTTT.

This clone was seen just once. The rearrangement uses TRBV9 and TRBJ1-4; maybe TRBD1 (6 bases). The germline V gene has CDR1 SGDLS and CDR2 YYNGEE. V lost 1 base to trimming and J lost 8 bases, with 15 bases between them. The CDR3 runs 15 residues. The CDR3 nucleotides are TGTGCCAGCAGCGTATGGGGGGCGAGTGGAGAAAAACTGTTTTTT. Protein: CASSVWGASGEKLFF.

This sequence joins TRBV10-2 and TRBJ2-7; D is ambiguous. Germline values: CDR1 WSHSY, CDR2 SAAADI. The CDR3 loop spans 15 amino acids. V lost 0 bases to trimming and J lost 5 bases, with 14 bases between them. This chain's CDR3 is CASSESSYRSNEQYF. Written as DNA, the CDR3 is TGCGCCAGCAGTGAGTCAAGTTACCGCTCGAACGAGCAGTACTTC.

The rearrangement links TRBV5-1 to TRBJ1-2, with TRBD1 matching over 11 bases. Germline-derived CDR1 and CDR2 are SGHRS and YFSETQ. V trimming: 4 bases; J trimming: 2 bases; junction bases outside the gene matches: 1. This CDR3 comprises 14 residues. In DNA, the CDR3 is TGCGCCAGCAGCGGGACAGGGGGAAACTATGGCTACACCTTC. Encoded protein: CASSGTGGNYGYTF.

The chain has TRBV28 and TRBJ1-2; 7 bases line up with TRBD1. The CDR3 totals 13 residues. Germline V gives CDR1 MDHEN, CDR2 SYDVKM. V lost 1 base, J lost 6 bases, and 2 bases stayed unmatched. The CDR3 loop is CASSLSRGNGYTF. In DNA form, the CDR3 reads TGTGCCAGCAGTTTATCCAGGGGGAATGGCTACACCTTC.

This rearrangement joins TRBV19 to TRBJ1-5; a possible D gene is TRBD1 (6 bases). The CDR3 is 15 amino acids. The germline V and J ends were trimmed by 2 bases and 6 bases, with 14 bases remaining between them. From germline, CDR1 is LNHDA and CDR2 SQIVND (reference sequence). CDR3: CASSISGAWGQPQHF. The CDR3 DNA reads TGTGCCAGTAGTATATCGGGGGCCTGGGGTCAGCCCCAGCATTTT.

The CDR3 DNA reads as TGTGCCAGCAGCTTAGGTACTCGAGGGTCGAGCACTGAAGCTTTCTTT. Its protein is CASSLGTRGSSTEAFF. The chain uses TRBV11-2 and TRBJ1-1; D is undetermined. From germline, CDR1 is SGHAT and CDR2 FQNNGV. The CDR3 runs 16 residues. Between the trimmed V and J ends, which lost 1 base and 4 bases, there was a span of 16 bases.

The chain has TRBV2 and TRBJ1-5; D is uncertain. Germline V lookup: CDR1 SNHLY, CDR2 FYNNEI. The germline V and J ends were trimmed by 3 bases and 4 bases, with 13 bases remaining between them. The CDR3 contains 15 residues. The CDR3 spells CASSDPGERNQPQHF. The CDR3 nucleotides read TGTGCCAGCAGTGATCCCGGGGAGAGGAATCAGCCCCAGCATTTT.

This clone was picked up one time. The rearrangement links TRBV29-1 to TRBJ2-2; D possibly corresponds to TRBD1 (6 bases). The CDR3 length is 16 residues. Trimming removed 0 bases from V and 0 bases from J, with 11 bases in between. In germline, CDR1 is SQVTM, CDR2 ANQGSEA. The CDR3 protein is CSVEDTYRANTGELFF. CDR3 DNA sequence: TGCAGCGTTGAAGATACGTACAGGGCGAACACCGGGGAGCTGTTTTTT.

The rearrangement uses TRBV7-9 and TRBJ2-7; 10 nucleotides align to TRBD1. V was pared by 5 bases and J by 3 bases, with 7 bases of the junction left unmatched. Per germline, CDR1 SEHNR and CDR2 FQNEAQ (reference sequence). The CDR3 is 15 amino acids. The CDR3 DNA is TGTGCCAGCAGCCGTCTCCGGGACAGGGGCTACGAGCAGTACTTC. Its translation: CASSRLRDRGYEQYF.

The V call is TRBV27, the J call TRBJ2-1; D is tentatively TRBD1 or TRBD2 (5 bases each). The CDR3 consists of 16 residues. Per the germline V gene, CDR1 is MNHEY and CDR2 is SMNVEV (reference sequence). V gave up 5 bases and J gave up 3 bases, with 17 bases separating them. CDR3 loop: CASSRTTGGYYNEQFF. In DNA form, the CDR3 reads TGTGCCAGCAGTAGGACCACTGGGGGATACTACAATGAGCAGTTCTTC.

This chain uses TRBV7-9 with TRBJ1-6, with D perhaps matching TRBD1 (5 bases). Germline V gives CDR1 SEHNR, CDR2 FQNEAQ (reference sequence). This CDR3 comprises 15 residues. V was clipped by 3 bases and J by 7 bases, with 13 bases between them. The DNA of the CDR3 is TGTGCCAGCAGCTTCGTAACAGGAGACAATTCACCCCTCCACTTT. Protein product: CASSFVTGDNSPLHF.

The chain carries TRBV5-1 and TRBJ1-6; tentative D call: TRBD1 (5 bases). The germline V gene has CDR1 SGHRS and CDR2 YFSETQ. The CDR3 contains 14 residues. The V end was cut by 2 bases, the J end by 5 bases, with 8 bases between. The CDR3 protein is CASSLDRNNSPLHF. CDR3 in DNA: TGCGCCAGCAGCTTAGACAGAAATAATTCACCCCTCCACTTT.

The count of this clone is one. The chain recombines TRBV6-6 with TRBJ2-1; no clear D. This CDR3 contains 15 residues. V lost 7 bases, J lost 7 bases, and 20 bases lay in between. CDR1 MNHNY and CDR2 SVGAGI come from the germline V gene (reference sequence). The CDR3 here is CASIPGDSRVNEQFF. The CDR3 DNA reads TGTGCCAGCATCCCTGGGGATTCTAGGGTAAATGAGCAGTTCTTC.

CDR3 bases: TGTGCCAGTAGTCCCCCCGGGGTGTATGGCTACACCTTC. The encoded protein is CASSPPGVYGYTF. V gene TRBV19 combines with J gene TRBJ1-2; D gene ambiguous. V gave up 5 bases and J gave up 5 bases, with 12 bases separating them. Germline loops: CDR1 LNHDA, CDR2 SQIVND (reference sequence). The CDR3 has 13 amino acids.

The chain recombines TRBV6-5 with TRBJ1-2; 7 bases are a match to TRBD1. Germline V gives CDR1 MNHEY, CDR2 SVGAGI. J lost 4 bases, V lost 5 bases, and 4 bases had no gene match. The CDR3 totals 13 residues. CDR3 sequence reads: CASSRQGLYGYTF. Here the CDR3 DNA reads TGTGCCAGCAGTCGACAGGGACTCTATGGCTACACCTTC.

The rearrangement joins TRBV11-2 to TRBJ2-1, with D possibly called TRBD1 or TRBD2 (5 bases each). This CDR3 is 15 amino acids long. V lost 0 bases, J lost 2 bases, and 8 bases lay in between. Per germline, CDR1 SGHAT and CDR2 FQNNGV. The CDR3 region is CASSLDVGPYNEQFF. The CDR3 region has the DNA TGTGCCAGCAGCTTAGATGTGGGACCCTACAATGAGCAGTTCTTC. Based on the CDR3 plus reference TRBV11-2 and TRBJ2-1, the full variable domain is EAGVAQSPRYKIIEKRQSVAFWCNPISGHATLYWYQQILGQGPKLLIQFQNNGVVDDSQLPKDRFSAERLKGVDSTLKIQPAKLEDSAVYLCASSLDVGPYNEQFFGPGTRLTVL.

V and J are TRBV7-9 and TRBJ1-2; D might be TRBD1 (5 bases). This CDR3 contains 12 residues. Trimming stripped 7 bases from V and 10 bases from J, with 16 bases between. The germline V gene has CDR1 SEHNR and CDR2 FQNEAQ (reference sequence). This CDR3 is CASTSGLKDYTF. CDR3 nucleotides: TGTGCCAGCACCTCGGGACTTAAAGACTACACCTTC.

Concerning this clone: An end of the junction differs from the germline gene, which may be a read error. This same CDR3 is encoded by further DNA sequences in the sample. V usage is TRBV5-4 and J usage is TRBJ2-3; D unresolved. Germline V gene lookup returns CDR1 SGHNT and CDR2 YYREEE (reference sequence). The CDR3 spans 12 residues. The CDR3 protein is CASSLDGDTQYF. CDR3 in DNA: TGTGCCAGCAGTTTGGACGGGGATACGCAGTATTTT.

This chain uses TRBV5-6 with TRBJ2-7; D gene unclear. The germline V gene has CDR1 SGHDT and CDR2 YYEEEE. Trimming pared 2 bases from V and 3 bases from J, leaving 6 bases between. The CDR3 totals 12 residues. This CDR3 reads CASSLRNYEQYF. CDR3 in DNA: TGTGCCAGCAGCTTACGGAACTACGAGCAGTACTTC.